This TCR beta chain was captured by sequencing in a study of tissue T cells after allogeneic stem cell transplantation. Overall study context: Patients with graft-versus-host disease had grafts: four unmodified, three CD34-selected and T-cell-depleted. Pathologist H&E review favored samples with visible lymphocytes for sequencing among multiple samples.

This research-autopsy study prospectively enrolled adult allogeneic hematopoietic cell transplant recipients with steroid-refractory graft-versus-host disease. Broader study findings: Within patients, tissue anatomy strongly shaped TCR repertoire composition. Only a limited share of tissue TCRs appeared in blood or spleen.

Trimming removed 2 bases from V and 10 bases from J, with 15 bases in between. CDR1 is KGHDR and CDR2 is SFDVKD in the germline V gene. This CDR3 is 14 amino acids long. The assay was immunoSEQ multiplex PCR, and TCRdb's table has in-frame clones only and misses some. The table records approximately 2,700 clones, roughly three fifths of them present only once. In the case of this clone: The antigen is not known.

The chain carries TRBV24-1 and TRBJ2-3, with no clear D. This receptor was obtained from a male patient at least 60 years old with steroid-refractory graft-versus-host disease after an allogeneic stem cell transplant. Certain T cells may be donor cells from the graft. Specimen: duodenal tissue, collected at autopsy. The CDR3 loop is CATSDSLVGYPQYF. CDR3 in DNA: TGTGCCACCAGTGATTCTCTGGTTGGATACCCGCAGTATTTT.